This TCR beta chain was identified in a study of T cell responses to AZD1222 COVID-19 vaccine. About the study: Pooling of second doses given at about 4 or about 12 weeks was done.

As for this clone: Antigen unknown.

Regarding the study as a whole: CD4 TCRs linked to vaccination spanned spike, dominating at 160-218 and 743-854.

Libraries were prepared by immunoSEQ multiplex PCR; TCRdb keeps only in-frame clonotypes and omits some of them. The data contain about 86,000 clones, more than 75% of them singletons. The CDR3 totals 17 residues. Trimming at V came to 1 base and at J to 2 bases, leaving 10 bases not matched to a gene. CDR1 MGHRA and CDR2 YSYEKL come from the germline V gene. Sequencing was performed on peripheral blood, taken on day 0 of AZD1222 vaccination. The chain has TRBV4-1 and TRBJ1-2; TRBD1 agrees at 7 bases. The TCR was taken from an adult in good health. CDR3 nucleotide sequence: TGCGCCAGCAGCCAAGTCGGGCCAGGGGGGCGGAACTATGGCTACACCTTC. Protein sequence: CASSQVGPGGRNYGYTF.